The following is a TCR beta chain sequence with its context. As yet, its antigen is unknown. There are 17 residues in the CDR3. CDR1 is SGHTA and CDR2 is FQGNSA in the germline V gene. V gave up 4 bases and J gave up 1 base, with 17 bases separating them. The data stem from a study of cytomegalovirus exposure and HLA in healthy donors. Overall study results and limits: Earlier findings revealed that most TCR beta V segments proved productive either about 87% or about 30% of the time.

Primers for the PCR totalled 60 Vbeta and 13 Jbeta. How the authors handled the data: Later reanalysis found 60 million to 90 million unique TCR beta chains, 10 million to 14 million of them shared. Assay used: immunoSEQ multiplex PCR; TCRdb lists only in-frame clones, some missing. That table gives V, J and clone size, and the DNA gave D and trimming. The sample has more than 110,000 clones; almost 85% are singletons. The rearrangement joins TRBV7-2 to TRBJ1-5, with a tentative D call TRBD1 (6 bases). This TCR derives from a man aged 25-45 years in good health and CMV-seropositive. Sequencing was carried out using PBMCs. As DNA, the CDR3 is TGTGCCAGCAGCTCCGGACAGCCAGCGGAGAGCAATCAGCCCCAGCATTTT. It codes for CASSSGQPAESNQPQHF.